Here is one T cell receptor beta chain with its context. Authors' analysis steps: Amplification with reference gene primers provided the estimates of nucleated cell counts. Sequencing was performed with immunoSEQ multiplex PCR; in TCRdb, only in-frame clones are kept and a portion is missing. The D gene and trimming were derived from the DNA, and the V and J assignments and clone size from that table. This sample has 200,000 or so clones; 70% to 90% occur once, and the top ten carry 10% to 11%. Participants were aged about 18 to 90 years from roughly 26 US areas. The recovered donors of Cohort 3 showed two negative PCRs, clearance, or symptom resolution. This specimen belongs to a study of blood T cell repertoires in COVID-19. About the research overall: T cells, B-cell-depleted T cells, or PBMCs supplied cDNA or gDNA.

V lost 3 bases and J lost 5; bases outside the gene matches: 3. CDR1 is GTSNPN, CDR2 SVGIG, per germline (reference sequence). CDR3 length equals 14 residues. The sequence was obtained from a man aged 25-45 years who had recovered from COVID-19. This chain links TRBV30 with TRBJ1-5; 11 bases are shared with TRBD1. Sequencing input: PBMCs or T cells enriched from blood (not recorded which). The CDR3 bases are TGTGCCTGGAGAGGACAGGGGGCGCATCAGCCCCAGCATTTT. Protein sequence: CAWRGQGAHQPQHF.